The 7 T cell receptor beta chains below were found in one sample sequenced in a study of CD8+CD57+ T cells in acquired aplastic anemia. CDR3 and TCR beta VDJ profiling relied on a genomic DNA template. Each CDR3 protein is one row after TCRdb ran MiXCR on the reads. The table includes roughly 420,000 distinct CDR3 sequences, approximately 70% detected once. The sequencing sample was made of sorted CD4+, CD8+, or CD8+CD57+ T cells (not recorded which) from PBMCs. The receptors shown here come from a human donor in good health, serving as a control.

The chain carries TRBV5-5 and TRBJ1-2; D remains ambiguous. The V gene's germline CDR1 is SGHKS and CDR2 YYEKEE (reference sequence). The V gene lost 0 bases and the J gene lost 0 bases, with 15 bases spanning the gap. The CDR3 spans 17 residues. The CDR3 sequence: CASSLGRAGIANYGYTF. As DNA, the CDR3 is TGTGCCAGCAGCTTGGGTAGGGCAGGAATCGCTAACTATGGCTACACCTTC.

As for this clonotype: At one end the junction does not follow the germline gene, possibly because of a read error. The V call is TRBV7-8, the J call TRBJ1-6; possible D gene TRBD1, 6 bases. Germline V gene data show CDR1 as SGHVS and CDR2 as FQNEAQ. This CDR3 spans 15 amino acids. This CDR3 is CATSRVRLRTDPHHF. The CDR3 nucleotides are TGTGCCACCAGCAGGGTTAGACTTCGGACAGATCCCCACCACTTC.

A word on this clonotype: This may be a read error: a much more frequent sequence differs by one nucleotide. The gene calls are TRBV10-3 and TRBJ1-1; a weak D match, TRBD1 (6 bases). V was clipped by 6 bases and J by 4 bases, with 24 bases between them. The CDR3 loop spans 17 amino acids. Germline CDR1 and CDR2: ENHRY and SYGVKD. This CDR3 is CAISPGWGRGEGTEAFF. CDR3 DNA sequence: TGTGCCATCAGCCCCGGGTGGGGCAGGGGCGAGGGCACTGAAGCTTTCTTT.

This clonotype was counted at least ten times. The rearrangement links TRBV6-6 to TRBJ1-1; no firm D call. Trimming cost V 0 bases and J 2 bases, with 13 bases left between them. Germline V gene sequence: CDR1 MNHNY, CDR2 SVGAGI (reference sequence). The CDR3 spans 16 residues. The CDR3 sequence: CASSYSPTHVNTEAFF. CDR3 sequence (DNA): TGTGCCAGCAGTTACTCGCCGACTCATGTCAACACTGAAGCTTTCTTT.

V gene TRBV5-4 combines with J gene TRBJ1-2; 12 bases line up with TRBD1. The CDR3 is 17 residues long. The ends lost 4 bases at V and 5 bases at J; junction bases unmatched: 12. Germline loops: CDR1 SGHNT, CDR2 YYREEE (reference sequence). CDR3 nucleotides: TGTGCCAGCAGCCTGGAAGACGGGGACAGGGGGCGGTATGGCTACACCTTC. Amino acid sequence: CASSLEDGDRGRYGYTF.

The genes are TRBV4-3 and TRBJ1-2; 10 bases map to TRBD1. CDR1 and CDR2 from the germline V gene are LGHNA and YSLEER. Trimming took 0 bases from V and 4 from J; bases not matched to a gene: 11. CDR3 size: 18 residues. CDR3 nucleotide sequence: TGCGCCAGCAGCCAAGAGACAGGGGGCGCTGATGGTCCCTATGGCTACACCTTC. Translated: CASSQETGGADGPYGYTF.

V gene TRBV12-3 or TRBV12-4 combines with J gene TRBJ2-3; tentatively, D is TRBD2 (6 bases). The V end lost 7 bases, the J end lost 6 bases, and 17 bases lay between the germline ends. CDR3 size: 14 residues. The CDR3 DNA sequence: TGTGCCAGCACACGCCTGCTAGCGTCCGATACGCAGTATTTT. Its translation is CASTRLLASDTQYF.